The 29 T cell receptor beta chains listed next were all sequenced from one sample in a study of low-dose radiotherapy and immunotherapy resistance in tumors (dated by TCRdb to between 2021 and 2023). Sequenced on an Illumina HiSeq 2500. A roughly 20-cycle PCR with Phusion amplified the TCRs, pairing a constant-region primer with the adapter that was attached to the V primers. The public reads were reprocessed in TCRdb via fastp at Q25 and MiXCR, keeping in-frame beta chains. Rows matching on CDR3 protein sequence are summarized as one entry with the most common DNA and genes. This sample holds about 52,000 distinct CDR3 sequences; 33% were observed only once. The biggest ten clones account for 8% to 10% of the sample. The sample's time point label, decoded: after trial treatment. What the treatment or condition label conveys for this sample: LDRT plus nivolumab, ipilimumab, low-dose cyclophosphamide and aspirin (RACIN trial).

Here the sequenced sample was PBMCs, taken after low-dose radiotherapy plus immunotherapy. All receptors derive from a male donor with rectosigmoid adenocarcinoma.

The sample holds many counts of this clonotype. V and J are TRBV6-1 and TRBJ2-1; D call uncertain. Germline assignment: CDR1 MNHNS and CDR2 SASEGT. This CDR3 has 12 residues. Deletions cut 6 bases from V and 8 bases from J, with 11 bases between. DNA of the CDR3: TGTGCCAGCAGCCTTTTGGGCGATGAGCAGTTCTTC. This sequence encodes CASSLLGDEQFF.

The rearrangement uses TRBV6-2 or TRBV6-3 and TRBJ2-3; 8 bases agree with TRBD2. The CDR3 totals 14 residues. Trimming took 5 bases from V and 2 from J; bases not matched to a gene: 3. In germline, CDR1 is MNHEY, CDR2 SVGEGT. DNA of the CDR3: TGTGCCAGCAGTACGCGGGAGGTCACAGATACGCAGTATTTT. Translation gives CASSTREVTDTQYF.

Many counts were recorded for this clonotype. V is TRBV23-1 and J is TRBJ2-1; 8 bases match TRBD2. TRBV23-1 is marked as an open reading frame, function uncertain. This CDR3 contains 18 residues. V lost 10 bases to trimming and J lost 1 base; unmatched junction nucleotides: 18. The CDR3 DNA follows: TGCGCCACAGCAGATATCAGCGGGGGAGTCCCTTCCTACAATGAGCAGTTCTTC. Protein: CATADISGGVPSYNEQFF.

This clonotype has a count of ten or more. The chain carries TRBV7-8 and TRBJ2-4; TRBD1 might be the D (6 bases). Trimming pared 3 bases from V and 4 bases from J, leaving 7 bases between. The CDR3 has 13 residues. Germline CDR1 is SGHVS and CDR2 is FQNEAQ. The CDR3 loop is CASSLDRKNIQYF. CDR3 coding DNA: TGTGCCAGCAGCTTGGACAGAAAAAACATTCAGTACTTC.

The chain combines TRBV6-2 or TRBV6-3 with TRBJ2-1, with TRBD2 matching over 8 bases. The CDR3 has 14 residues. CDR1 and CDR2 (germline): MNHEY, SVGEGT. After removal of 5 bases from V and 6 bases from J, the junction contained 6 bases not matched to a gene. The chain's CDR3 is CASSERGLGNEQFF. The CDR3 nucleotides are TGTGCCAGCAGTGAACGGGGACTAGGCAATGAGCAGTTCTTC.

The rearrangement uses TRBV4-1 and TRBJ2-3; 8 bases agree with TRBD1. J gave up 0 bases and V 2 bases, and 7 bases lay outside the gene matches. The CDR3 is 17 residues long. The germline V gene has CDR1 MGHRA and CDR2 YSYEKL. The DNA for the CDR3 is TGCGCCAGCAGCCAAAATACCGACAGGGGTAGCACAGATACGCAGTATTTT. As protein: CASSQNTDRGSTDTQYF.

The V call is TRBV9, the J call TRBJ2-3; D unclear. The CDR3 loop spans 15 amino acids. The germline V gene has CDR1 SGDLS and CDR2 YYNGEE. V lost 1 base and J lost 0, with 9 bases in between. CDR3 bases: TGTGCCAGCAGCGTAACCACAACTAGCACAGATACGCAGTATTTT. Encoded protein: CASSVTTTSTDTQYF.

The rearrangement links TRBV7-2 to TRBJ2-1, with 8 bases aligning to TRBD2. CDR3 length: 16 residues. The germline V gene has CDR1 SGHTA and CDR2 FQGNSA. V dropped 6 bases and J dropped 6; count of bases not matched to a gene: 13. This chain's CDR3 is CASSPTPGLVGNEQFF. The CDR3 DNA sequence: TGTGCCAGCAGTCCAACCCCGGGACTAGTCGGCAATGAGCAGTTCTTC.

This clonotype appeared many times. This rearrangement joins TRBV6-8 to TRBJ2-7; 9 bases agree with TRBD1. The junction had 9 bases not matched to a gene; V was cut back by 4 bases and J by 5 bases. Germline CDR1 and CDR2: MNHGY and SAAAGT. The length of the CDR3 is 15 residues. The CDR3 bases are TGTGCCAGCAGTTTCCCGGGACAGGGAAATCACGAGCAGTACTTC. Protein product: CASSFPGQGNHEQYF.

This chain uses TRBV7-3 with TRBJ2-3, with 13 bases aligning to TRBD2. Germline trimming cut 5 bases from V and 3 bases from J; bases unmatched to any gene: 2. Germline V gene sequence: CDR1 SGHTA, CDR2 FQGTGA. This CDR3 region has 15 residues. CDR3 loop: CASSTGLAGTDTQYF. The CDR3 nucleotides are TGTGCCAGCAGCACGGGACTAGCGGGGACAGATACGCAGTATTTT.

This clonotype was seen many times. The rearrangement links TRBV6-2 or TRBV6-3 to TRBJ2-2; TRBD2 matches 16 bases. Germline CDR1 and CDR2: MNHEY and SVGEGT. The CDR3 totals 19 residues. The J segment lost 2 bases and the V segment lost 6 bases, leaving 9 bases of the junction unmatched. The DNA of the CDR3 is TGTGCCAGCAGCTCCCCGGGGACTAGCGGGAGGGCTAACACCGGGGAGCTGTTTTTT. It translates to CASSSPGTSGRANTGELFF.

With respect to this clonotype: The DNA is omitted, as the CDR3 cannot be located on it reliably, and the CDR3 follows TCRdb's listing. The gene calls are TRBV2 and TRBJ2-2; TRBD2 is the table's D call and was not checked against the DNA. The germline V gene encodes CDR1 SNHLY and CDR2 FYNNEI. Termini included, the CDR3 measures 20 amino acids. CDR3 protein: CASSEEASGANTGELFFFFF.

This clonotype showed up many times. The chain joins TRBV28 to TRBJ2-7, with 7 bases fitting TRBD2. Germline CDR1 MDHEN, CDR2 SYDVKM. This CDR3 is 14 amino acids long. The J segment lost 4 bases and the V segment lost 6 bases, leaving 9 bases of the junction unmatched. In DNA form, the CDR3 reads TGTGCCAGCAGAATCAGCGGGACTTCTTACGAGCAGTACTTC. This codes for CASRISGTSYEQYF. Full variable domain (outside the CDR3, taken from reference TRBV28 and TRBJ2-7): DVKVTQSSRYLVKRTGEKVFLECVQDMDHENMFWYRQDPGLGLRLIYFSYDVKMKEKGDIPEGYSVSREKKERFSLILESASTNQTSMYLCASRISGTSYEQYFGPGTRLTVT.

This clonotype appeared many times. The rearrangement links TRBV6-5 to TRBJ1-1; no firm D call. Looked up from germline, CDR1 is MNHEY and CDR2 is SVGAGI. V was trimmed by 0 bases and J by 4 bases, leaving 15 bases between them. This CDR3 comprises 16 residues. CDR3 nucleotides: TGTGCCAGCAGTTACTCGTTAATGGGAGGTAGCACTGAAGCTTTCTTT. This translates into CASSYSLMGGSTEAFF.

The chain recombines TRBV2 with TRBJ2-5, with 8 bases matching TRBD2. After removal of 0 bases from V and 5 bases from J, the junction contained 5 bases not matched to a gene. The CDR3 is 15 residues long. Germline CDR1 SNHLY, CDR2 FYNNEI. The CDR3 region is CASSEAVAGSETQYF. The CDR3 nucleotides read TGTGCCAGCAGTGAAGCGGTAGCGGGATCTGAGACCCAGTACTTC.

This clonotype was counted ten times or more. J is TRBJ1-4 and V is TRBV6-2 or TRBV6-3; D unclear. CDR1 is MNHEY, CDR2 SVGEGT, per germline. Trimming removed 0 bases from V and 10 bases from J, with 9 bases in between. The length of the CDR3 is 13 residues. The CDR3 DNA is TGTGCCAGCAGTTACTCGAGCGGAGGAAAACTGTTTTTT. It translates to CASSYSSGGKLFF.

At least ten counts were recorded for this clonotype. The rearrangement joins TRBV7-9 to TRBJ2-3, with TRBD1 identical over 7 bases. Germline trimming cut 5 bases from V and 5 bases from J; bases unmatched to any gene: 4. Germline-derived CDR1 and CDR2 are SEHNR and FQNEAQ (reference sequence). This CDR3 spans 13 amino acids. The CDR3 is CASSVDREDTQYF. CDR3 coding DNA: TGTGCCAGCAGCGTTGACAGGGAAGATACGCAGTATTTT.

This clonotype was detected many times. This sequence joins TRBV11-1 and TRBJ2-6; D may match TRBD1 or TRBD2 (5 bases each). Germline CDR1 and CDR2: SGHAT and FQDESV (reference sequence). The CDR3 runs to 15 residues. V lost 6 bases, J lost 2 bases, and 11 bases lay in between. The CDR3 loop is CASSSQGAGANVLTF. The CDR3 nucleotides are TGTGCCAGCAGTTCCCAGGGAGCTGGGGCCAACGTCCTGACTTTC.

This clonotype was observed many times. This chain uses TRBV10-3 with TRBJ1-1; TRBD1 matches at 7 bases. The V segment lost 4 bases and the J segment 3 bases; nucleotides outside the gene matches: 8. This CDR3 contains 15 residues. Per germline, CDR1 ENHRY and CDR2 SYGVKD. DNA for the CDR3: TGTGCCATCAGTGGGGGAAAAGGGGGCTACACTGAAGCTTTCTTT. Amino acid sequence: CAISGGKGGYTEAFF.

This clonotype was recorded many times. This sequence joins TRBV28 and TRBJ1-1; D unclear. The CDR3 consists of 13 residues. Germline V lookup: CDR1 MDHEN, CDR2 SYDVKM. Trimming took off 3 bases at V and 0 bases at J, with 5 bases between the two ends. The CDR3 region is CASSLPLNTEAFF. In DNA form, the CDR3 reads TGTGCCAGCAGTTTGCCCCTGAACACTGAAGCTTTCTTT.

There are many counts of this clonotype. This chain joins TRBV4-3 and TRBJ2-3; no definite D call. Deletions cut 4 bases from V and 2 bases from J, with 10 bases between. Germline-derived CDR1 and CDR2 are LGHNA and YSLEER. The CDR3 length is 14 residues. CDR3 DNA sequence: TGCGCCAGCAGCCCCGAGAGCTCCACAGATACGCAGTATTTT. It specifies CASSPESSTDTQYF.

The CDR3 DNA follows: TGTGCCAGCAGCCCCCGGTCGGCAGGGCCTCTACGAGAGCAGTACTTC. This codes for CASSPRSAGPLREQYF. The V and J genes are TRBV7-9 and TRBJ2-7; D perhaps matches TRBD1 (5 bases). V lost 5 bases to trimming and J lost 7 bases, with 24 bases between them. CDR1 is SEHNR, CDR2 FQNEAQ, per germline (reference sequence). This CDR3 has 16 amino acids.

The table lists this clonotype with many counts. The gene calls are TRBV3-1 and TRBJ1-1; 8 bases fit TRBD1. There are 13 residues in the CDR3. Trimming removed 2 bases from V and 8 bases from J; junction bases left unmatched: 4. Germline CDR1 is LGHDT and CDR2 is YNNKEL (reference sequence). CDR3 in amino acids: CASSQFQGAEAFF. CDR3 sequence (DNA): TGTGCCAGCAGCCAATTTCAGGGGGCAGAAGCTTTCTTT.

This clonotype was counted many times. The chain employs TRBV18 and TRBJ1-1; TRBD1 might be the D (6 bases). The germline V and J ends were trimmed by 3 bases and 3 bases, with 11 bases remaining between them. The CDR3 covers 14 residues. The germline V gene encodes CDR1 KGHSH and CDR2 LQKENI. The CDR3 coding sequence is TGTGCCAGCTCACCCCAGCAGGGGTACACTGAAGCTTTCTTT. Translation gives CASSPQQGYTEAFF.

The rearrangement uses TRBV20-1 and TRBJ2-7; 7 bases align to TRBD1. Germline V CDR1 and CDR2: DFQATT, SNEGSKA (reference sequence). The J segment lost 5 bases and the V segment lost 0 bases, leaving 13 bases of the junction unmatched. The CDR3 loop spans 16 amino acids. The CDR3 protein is CSARDLTGAHQNEQYF. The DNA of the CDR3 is TGCAGTGCTAGAGACCTTACAGGGGCCCATCAGAACGAGCAGTACTTC.

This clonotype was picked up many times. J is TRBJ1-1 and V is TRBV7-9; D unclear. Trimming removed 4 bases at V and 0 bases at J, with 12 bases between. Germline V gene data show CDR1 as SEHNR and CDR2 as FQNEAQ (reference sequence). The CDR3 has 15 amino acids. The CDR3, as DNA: TGTGCCAGCAGCTGGGGAAATAATATGAACACTGAAGCTTTCTTT. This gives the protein CASSWGNNMNTEAFF.

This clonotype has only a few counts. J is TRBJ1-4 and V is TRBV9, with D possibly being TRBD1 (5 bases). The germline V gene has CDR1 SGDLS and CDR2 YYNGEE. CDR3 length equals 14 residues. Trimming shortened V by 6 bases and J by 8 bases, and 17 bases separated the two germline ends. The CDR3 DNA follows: TGTGCCAGCAAGCCGGGGCTAGCGGAGGAAAAACTGTTTTTT. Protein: CASKPGLAEEKLFF.

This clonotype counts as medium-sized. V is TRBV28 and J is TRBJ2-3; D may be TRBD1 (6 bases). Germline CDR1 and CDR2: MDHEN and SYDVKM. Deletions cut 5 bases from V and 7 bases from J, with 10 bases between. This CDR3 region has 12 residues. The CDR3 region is CASSLQGYTQYF. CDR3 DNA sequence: TGTGCCAGCAGTCTACAGGGTTATACGCAGTATTTT. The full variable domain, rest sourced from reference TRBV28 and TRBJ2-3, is DVKVTQSSRYLVKRTGEKVFLECVQDMDHENMFWYRQDPGLGLRLIYFSYDVKMKEKGDIPEGYSVSREKKERFSLILESASTNQTSMYLCASSLQGYTQYFGPGTRLTVL.

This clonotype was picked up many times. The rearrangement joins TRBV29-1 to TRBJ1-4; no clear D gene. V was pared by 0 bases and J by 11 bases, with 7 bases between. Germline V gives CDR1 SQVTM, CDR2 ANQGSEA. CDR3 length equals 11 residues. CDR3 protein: CSVEDMGKLFF. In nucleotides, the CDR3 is TGCAGCGTTGAAGATATGGGGAAACTGTTTTTT.